These T cell receptor beta chains were read from a single sample in a study of CD8 T cells in Susac syndrome. TCRdb re-called the immunoSEQ multiplex PCR reads through MiXCR, storing one row per CDR3 protein. The top ten hold around 0.07% of the sample, which has hundreds of thousands of distinct CDR3 sequences, 93% seen once. Sequencing input: CD4+ T cells from PBMCs. Source of these receptors: a human donor with multiple sclerosis. CDR3s include the opening cysteine and the closing phenylalanine or tryptophan. The order of the fields is CDR3 DNA, CDR3 protein, V gene, D gene, clone size, J gene. The D gene is left open where the match is weak. Some rows have no size entry. The others give once, few or many, or a class for an expanded clone.

TGTGCCAGCAGCTTGGGGCCTAGCGGGGACAATGAGCAGTTCTTC CASSLGPSGDNEQFF TRBV7-9 TRBD2 . TRBJ2-1
TGCAGTGCTAGTAGTCTAGCGGGAGGTGGCACAGATACGCAGTATTTT CSASSLAGGGTDTQYF TRBV20-1 TRBD2 . TRBJ2-3
TGCGCCAGCAGCTTTACAGGGGTCCTAGACTATGGCTACACCTTC CASSFTGVLDYGYTF TRBV5-1 TRBD1 . TRBJ1-2
TGCGCCAGCAGCCCAATTCTCGAGGGGTCCGGCTACACCTTC CASSPILEGSGYTF TRBV5-1 . . TRBJ1-2
TGCAGCGGGGGTCGGGGCGGGAACACTGAAGCTTTCTTT CSGGRGGNTEAFF TRBV29-1 . . TRBJ1-1
TGTGCCAGCAGCTATGGACGTTGGGGCGATACGCAGTATTTT CASSYGRWGDTQYF TRBV27 . once TRBJ2-3
TGTGCCAGCAGTTTCGGCCCGCGACAAGAGACCCAGTACTTC CASSFGPRQETQYF TRBV12-3/TRBV12-4 . . TRBJ2-5
TGTGCCAGCAGCTTACAGAGGGGTGACAATCAGCCCCAGCATTTT CASSLQRGDNQPQHF TRBV27 . . TRBJ1-5
TGTGCCAGCAGCCCCGCCGGCGTTAAGACTGAAGCTTTCTTT CASSPAGVKTEAFF TRBV12-3/TRBV12-4 . . TRBJ1-1
TGTGCCACGCGGACTAGCGGGAGTTTAGAGACCCAGTACTTC CATRTSGSLETQYF TRBV19 TRBD2 . TRBJ2-5
TGTGCCAGCTTCCGGGACGGACTGAACACTGAAGCTTTCTTT CASFRDGLNTEAFF TRBV28 . . TRBJ1-1
TGTGCCAGCTCACCACCGGGGACCGGGCCATACACAGATACGCAGTATTTT CASSPPGTGPYTDTQYF TRBV18 . . TRBJ2-3
TGCAGCGTTGATCCGGGGAGAGAGACCCAGTACTTC CSVDPGRETQYF TRBV29-1 . . TRBJ2-5
TGTGCCACCAGCAGAGATGTCAGTCCTGGAAACACCATATATTTT CATSRDVSPGNTIYF TRBV15 . . TRBJ1-3
TGTGCCAGCAGCCTTTACAATGAGCAGTTCTTC CASSLYNEQFF TRBV14 . few TRBJ2-1
TGCAGTGCTAAGCTAGCGGGGCGCTCCTACGAGCAGTACTTC CSAKLAGRSYEQYF TRBV20-1 TRBD2 once TRBJ2-7
TGTGCCAGCAGGGAGACTTCGGATACGCAGTATTTT CASRETSDTQYF TRBV7-8 . . TRBJ2-3
TGTGCCACCAGTGACCGAGCAGGGGGACGGATCGGGGAGCTGTTTTTT CATSDRAGGRIGELFF TRBV24-1 TRBD1 . TRBJ2-2
TGTGCCAGCAGAGAGACCGGGACGGTGCCATCCTACGAGCAGTACTTC CASRETGTVPSYEQYF TRBV6-1 . . TRBJ2-7
TGTGCCATCAGTCAGTTTGGGGAGACCCAGTACTTC CAISQFGETQYF TRBV10-3 . once TRBJ2-5
TGTGCCAGCACGGCGGGGGGCCCAGATACGCAGTATTTT CASTAGGPDTQYF TRBV6-1 TRBD2 . TRBJ2-3
TGTGCCAGCAGAGAGGGGCGGGTTGAGCAGTTCTTC CASREGRVEQFF TRBV2 . . TRBJ2-1